This T cell receptor beta chain was found in a study of cytomegalovirus exposure and HLA in healthy donors. A remark on this clone: The antigen is not known.

Study-wide results and caveats: Follow-up analysis found HLA locus-dependent TCR association rates, highest for DRB1 and lowest for HLA-C. Previous analysis showed most TCR beta V segments were productive about 90% or about 30% of the time.

PCR was performed using 60 Vbeta and 13 Jbeta primers. The method was immunoSEQ multiplex PCR; TCRdb's version includes in-frame clones alone and lacks a portion of them. The sample yields around 190,000 clones, 70% to 80% seen once. V was shortened by 3 bases and J by 5 bases, with 12 bases between the two germline ends. The CDR3 runs to 14 residues. Germline CDR1 and CDR2: SGHRS and YFSETQ. The sample was PBMCs. The clonotype comes from a woman between 25 and 40 years old in good health and CMV-seronegative. This chain connects TRBV5-1 to TRBJ2-1; possible D gene TRBD1, 6 bases. The CDR3 here is CASSWGRQNNEQFF. DNA of the CDR3: TGCGCCAGCAGCTGGGGGCGCCAGAACAATGAGCAGTTCTTC.